This T cell receptor (beta chain) is from a study of beta chain features in type 1 diabetes. On this clone itself: Its specificity is unknown.

Findings and limits, study-wide: Patients and controls would be equally affected if PCR favored shorter templates.

Expressed TCRB transcripts got sequenced, as all isolated RNA was reverse transcribed. The repertoire was sequenced with immunoSEQ multiplex PCR; TCRdb's copy has only in-frame clones and lacks some. The sample lists 150,000 or so clones, around 8.7% occurring once. The specimen was central memory CD4+ T cells from blood. This TCR derives from a man younger than 35 in good health.

CDR3 in amino acids: CASSLLAGGPSEQFF. The CDR3 DNA reads as TGTGCCAGCAGCTTGTTAGCGGGGGGGCCGAGTGAGCAGTTCTTC. The chain recombines TRBV5-6 with TRBJ2-1, with 11 bases matching TRBD2. CDR3 length: 15 residues. The J segment lost 9 bases and the V segment lost 1 base, leaving 6 bases of the junction unmatched. Germline V lookup: CDR1 SGHDT, CDR2 YYEEEE.